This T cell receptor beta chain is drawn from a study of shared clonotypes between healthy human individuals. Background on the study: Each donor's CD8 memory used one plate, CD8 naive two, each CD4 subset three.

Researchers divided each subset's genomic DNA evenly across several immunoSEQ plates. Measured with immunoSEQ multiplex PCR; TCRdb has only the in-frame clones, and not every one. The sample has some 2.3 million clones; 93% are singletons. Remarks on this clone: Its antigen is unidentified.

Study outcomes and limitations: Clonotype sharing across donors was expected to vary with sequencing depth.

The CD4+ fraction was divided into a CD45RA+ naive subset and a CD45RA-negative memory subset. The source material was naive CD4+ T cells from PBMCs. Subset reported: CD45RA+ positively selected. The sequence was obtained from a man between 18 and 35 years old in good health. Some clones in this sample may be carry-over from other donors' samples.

The CDR3 bases are TGTGCCAGCAGCTTGGAACCAAGGGCCGCCGGGGAGCTGTTTTTT. It encodes CASSLEPRAAGELFF. The chain joins TRBV5-4 to TRBJ2-2; D not resolved. With 0 bases removed from V and 6 bases from J, the gap between germline ends came to 12 bases. The CDR3 contains 15 residues. Germline CDR1 reads SGHNT; CDR2 reads YYREEE (reference sequence).